This paragraph covers one TCR beta chain sequence. Some clones are missing from TCRdb's copy, which holds only in-frame ones; the method was immunoSEQ multiplex PCR. This repertoire shows 150,000 or so clones, around 88% found once; its top ten account for under 13%. These data belong to a study of blood T cell repertoires in COVID-19. Study details: T cells, B-cell-depleted T cells, or PBMCs supplied cDNA or gDNA.

The sample taken for sequencing was peripheral blood. The TCR was taken from a man in his forties or fifties with acute or convalescent COVID-19.

The CDR3 region is CASSPVGQRNTEAFF. In nucleotides, the CDR3 is TGTGCCAGCAGCCCAGTGGGCCAGAGGAACACTGAAGCTTTCTTT. V is TRBV4-2 and J is TRBJ1-1; no definite D call. V was cut by 4 bases and J by 1 base, with 13 bases left in between. The CDR3 runs to 15 residues. The germline V gene has CDR1 LGHNA and CDR2 YNFKEQ.